This T cell receptor (beta chain) is from a study of T-cell reconstitution after alpha-beta-depleted transplantation in children. As it was prepared, the TCRbeta library received unique molecular identifiers. TCRdb used MiXCR to reprocess the PCR reads, holding one entry per CDR3 protein. The sample has approximately 640,000 distinct CDR3 sequences, over 15% seen once. Germline loops: CDR1 SGHRS, CDR2 YFSETQ. The CDR3 consists of 16 residues. V dropped 0 bases and J dropped 5 bases, with 17 bases sitting between them. In its sample, this clonotype was seen a few times. The source of this sequence is a human donor who donated a stem cell graft to a child with acute myeloid leukemia. This sample comprised PBMCs from the stem cell graft donor, obtained from the stem cell graft. The rearrangement uses TRBV5-1 and TRBJ1-2; D is ambiguous. The CDR3 loop reads CASSLEGSGSVYGYTF. CDR3 sequence (DNA): TGCGCCAGCAGCTTGGAGGGCAGCGGTTCCGTATATGGCTACACCTTC.